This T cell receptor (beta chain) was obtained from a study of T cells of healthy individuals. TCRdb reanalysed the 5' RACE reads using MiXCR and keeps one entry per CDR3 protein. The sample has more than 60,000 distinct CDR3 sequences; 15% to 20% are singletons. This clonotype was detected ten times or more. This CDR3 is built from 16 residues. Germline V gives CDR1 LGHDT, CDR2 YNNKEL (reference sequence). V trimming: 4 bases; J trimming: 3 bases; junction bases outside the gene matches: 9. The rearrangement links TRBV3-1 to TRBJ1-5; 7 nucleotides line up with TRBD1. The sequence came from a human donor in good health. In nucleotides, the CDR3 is TGTGCCAGCAGCCCCGGGAAGGGGGCGGACAATCAGCCCCAGCATTTT. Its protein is CASSPGKGADNQPQHF.